Following are 20 T cell receptor beta chains from one sample sequenced in a study of cytomegalovirus exposure and HLA in healthy donors. Use of 60 Vbeta and 13 Jbeta primers characterized the PCR. The repertoire was sequenced with immunoSEQ multiplex PCR; TCRdb's copy has only in-frame clones and lacks some. The sample contains about 170,000 clones, 75% to 90% of which appear only once. Material for sequencing was PBMCs. The receptors here all came from a woman between 18 and 29 years old in good health and CMV-seronegative.

This rearrangement joins TRBV4-1 to TRBJ2-7; 9 bases map to TRBD1. Germline CDR1 reads MGHRA; CDR2 reads YSYEKL. The CDR3 covers 16 residues. J lost 1 base, V lost 3 bases, and 7 bases had no gene match. CDR3 DNA sequence: TGCGCCAGCAGCCACGGGCCCGGGACAGGGTCCTACGAGCAGTACTTC. This codes for CASSHGPGTGSYEQYF.

This sequence joins TRBV30 and TRBJ1-5; D not resolved. CDR1 is GTSNPN, CDR2 SVGIG, per germline (reference sequence). The CDR3 runs to 13 residues. The ends were cut back, 5 bases at V and 0 bases at J, with 8 bases in the middle. The CDR3 nucleotides are TGTGCCTGGTGCAGGAATAGCAATCAGCCCCAGCATTTT. This codes for CAWCRNSNQPQHF.

The chain joins TRBV4-1 to TRBJ2-1; a weak D match, TRBD2 (5 bases). This CDR3 has 16 amino acids. V gave up 3 bases and J gave up 7 bases, with 19 bases separating them. Germline V CDR1 and CDR2: MGHRA, YSYEKL. This CDR3 is CASSQGPVKSGNEQFF. The CDR3 bases are TGCGCCAGCAGCCAGGGTCCGGTTAAGTCGGGGAATGAGCAGTTCTTC.

The chain uses TRBV5-4 and TRBJ2-1, with TRBD2 matching over 10 bases. Unmatched junction bases numbered 16, after V lost 4 bases and J lost 0 bases. This CDR3 has 20 amino acids. Germline V lookup: CDR1 SGHNT, CDR2 YYREEE (reference sequence). The CDR3 DNA follows: TGTGCCAGCAGCGTCAGACTAGCGGGTTTCGTAGACAGCTCCTACAATGAGCAGTTCTTC. It yields the protein CASSVRLAGFVDSSYNEQFF.

The rearrangement links TRBV9 to TRBJ1-6; the match to TRBD1 covers 10 bases. With V trimmed by 3 bases and J by 10 bases, 7 bases remained unmatched. CDR1 is SGDLS, CDR2 YYNGEE, per germline. The CDR3 totals 15 residues. The chain's CDR3 is CASSGRQGANSPLHF. The CDR3 DNA reads as TGTGCCAGCAGCGGAAGACAGGGGGCGAACTCACCCCTCCACTTT.

This sequence joins TRBV19 and TRBJ1-1, with TRBD1 as a possible D gene (5 bases). Germline V gene data show CDR1 as LNHDA and CDR2 as SQIVND (reference sequence). Between the trimmed V and J ends, which lost 6 bases and 1 base, there was a span of 12 bases. The CDR3 is 14 residues long. The CDR3 loop reads CASRSTGANTEAFF. The DNA for the CDR3 is TGTGCCAGTAGAAGTACTGGGGCGAACACTGAAGCTTTCTTT. Using reference TRBV19 and TRBJ1-1 for the parts outside the CDR3, the full variable domain is DGGITQSPKYLFRKEGQNVTLSCEQNLNHDAMYWYRQDPGQGLRLIYYSQIVNDFQKGDIAEGYSVSREKKESFPLTVTSAQKNPTAFYLCASRSTGANTEAFFGQGTRLTVV.

This chain joins TRBV5-1 and TRBJ1-4; D may be TRBD1 (6 bases). Germline assignment: CDR1 SGHRS and CDR2 YFSETQ. This CDR3 region has 15 residues. Deletions cut 4 bases from V and 6 bases from J, with 16 bases between. The CDR3 here is CASSAQPGHDEKLFF. CDR3 sequence (DNA): TGCGCCAGCAGCGCGCAACCGGGACACGATGAAAAACTGTTTTTT.

The rearrangement joins TRBV28 to TRBJ2-7; 10 bases agree with TRBD1. The CDR3 has 16 amino acids. The V and J ends lost 4 bases and 1 base, in that order; junction bases with no gene match: 7. Germline CDR1 MDHEN, CDR2 SYDVKM. The CDR3 reads CASSSQTGGLSYEQYF. CDR3 coding DNA: TGTGCCAGCAGTTCACAGACAGGGGGCTTATCCTACGAGCAGTACTTC.

This chain connects TRBV6-6 to TRBJ1-1; TRBD1 might be the D (6 bases). CDR3 size: 16 residues. The germline CDR1 and CDR2 sequences are MNHNY and SVGAGI (reference sequence). Trimming cost V 0 bases and J 10 bases, with 21 bases left between them. CDR3 coding DNA: TGTGCCAGCAGTTACTCGGGACAAGCCCTAGACTCCGGAGCTTTCTTT. Translation: CASSYSGQALDSGAFF.

J is TRBJ2-7 and V is TRBV27; D perhaps matches TRBD1 (6 bases). The length of the CDR3 is 17 residues. The germline gives CDR1 MNHEY, CDR2 SMNVEV (reference sequence). V shed 4 bases and J shed 1 base, with 20 bases lying between them. CDR3 nucleotide sequence: TGTGCCAGCAGTTCGTTTACAGGGCTCCAAGGATCCTACGAGCAGTACTTC. It is translated as CASSSFTGLQGSYEQYF.

The chain is built from TRBV19 and TRBJ2-7, with 9 bases aligning to TRBD1. CDR1 is LNHDA, CDR2 SQIVND, per germline (reference sequence). CDR3 size: 16 residues. Trimming took 1 base from V and 4 from J; bases not matched to a gene: 8. CDR3 sequence (DNA): TGTGCCAGTAGTATAGCCCTCGACAGGGGGGGATACGAGCAGTACTTC. Protein sequence: CASSIALDRGGYEQYF.

This chain connects TRBV5-1 to TRBJ2-5; 11 bases align to TRBD2. With 1 base clipped from V and 1 base from J, the junction kept 3 bases outside the gene matches. The CDR3 contains 16 residues. Looked up from germline, CDR1 is SGHRS and CDR2 is YFSETQ. CDR3 residues: CASSLTSGGFQETQYF. The CDR3 DNA is TGCGCCAGCAGCTTGACTAGCGGGGGTTTCCAAGAGACCCAGTACTTC.

The gene calls are TRBV7-3 and TRBJ1-5, with 7 bases matching TRBD1. The CDR3 covers 13 residues. CDR1 is SGHTA and CDR2 is FQGTGA in the germline V gene. Unmatched junction bases numbered 7, after V lost 5 bases and J lost 9 bases. In nucleotides, the CDR3 is TGTGCCAGCAGCCCAGACAGGGACGGGCCCCAGCATTTT. This translates into CASSPDRDGPQHF.

This rearrangement joins TRBV5-1 to TRBJ1-2, with D maybe TRBD1 (6 bases). This CDR3 has 13 amino acids. V shed 3 bases and J shed 8 bases, with 14 bases lying between them. The V gene's germline CDR1 is SGHRS and CDR2 YFSETQ. The CDR3 sequence is CASSWKGTTGYTF. The CDR3 coding sequence is TGCGCCAGCAGCTGGAAAGGGACAACGGGCTACACCTTC.

The gene calls are TRBV19 and TRBJ2-3, with TRBD2 identical over 9 bases. The CDR3 is 13 amino acids. Germline CDR1 is LNHDA and CDR2 is SQIVND (reference sequence). The V gene end was trimmed by 5 bases and the J gene end by 6 bases; junction bases not matched to a gene: 3. The CDR3 DNA sequence: TGTGCCAGTAGTGTAGGACTAGCGGATACGCAGTATTTT. Translation: CASSVGLADTQYF.

The chain carries TRBV7-2 and TRBJ2-3; D remains ambiguous. Germline lookup yields CDR1 SGHTA and CDR2 FQGNSA. This CDR3 is built from 16 residues. Deletions cut 0 bases from V and 0 bases from J, with 10 bases between. Here the CDR3 reads CASSLASTYSTDTQYF. The CDR3 bases are TGTGCCAGCAGCTTAGCGAGTACCTATAGCACAGATACGCAGTATTTT. Complete variable domain (other parts from reference TRBV7-2 and TRBJ2-3): GAGVSQSPSNKVTEKGKDVELRCDPISGHTALYWYRQSLGQGLEFLIYFQGNSAPDKSGLPSDRFSAERTGGSVSTLTIQRTQQEDSAVYLCASSLASTYSTDTQYFGPGTRLTVL.

V gene TRBV7-6 combines with J gene TRBJ1-4; 8 bases fit TRBD1. In germline, CDR1 is SGHVS, CDR2 FNYEAQ. Trimming cost V 5 bases and J 8 bases; bases outside gene matches: 13. The CDR3 runs to 16 residues. The CDR3 sequence is CASSPAGGASFEKLFF. As DNA, the CDR3 is TGTGCCAGCAGCCCCGCAGGGGGCGCGTCTTTCGAAAAACTGTTTTTT.

This clone occurred a few times. This chain joins TRBV6-4 and TRBJ2-7, with D tentatively TRBD1 (6 bases). The CDR3 is made up of 15 amino acids. The V end lost 4 bases, the J end lost 3 bases, and 16 bases lay between the germline ends. Germline lookup yields CDR1 MRHNA and CDR2 SNTAGT. The CDR3 sequence is CASSVTTGAYYEQYF. CDR3 bases: TGTGCCAGCAGTGTAACGACAGGAGCCTACTACGAGCAGTACTTC.

This rearrangement joins TRBV7-2 to TRBJ1-5, with D possibly TRBD1 on 6 matching bases. Germline V gene data show CDR1 as SGHTA and CDR2 as FQGNSA. Trimming left V 4 bases short and J 7 bases short, with 11 bases between. The CDR3 covers 13 residues. The CDR3 sequence: CASSSDRNQPQHF. In DNA, the CDR3 is TGTGCCAGCAGCTCAGACAGGAACCAGCCCCAGCATTTT. The full variable domain, in which reference TRBV7-2 and TRBJ1-5 provide the parts outside the CDR3, is GAGVSQSPSNKVTEKGKDVELRCDPISGHTALYWYRQSLGQGLEFLIYFQGNSAPDKSGLPSDRFSAERTGGSVSTLTIQRTQQEDSAVYLCASSSDRNQPQHFGDGTRLSIL.

V and J are TRBV11-2 and TRBJ2-5; tentative D call: TRBD1 (6 bases). This CDR3 has 15 residues. CDR1 is SGHAT and CDR2 is FQNNGV in the germline V gene. V lost 1 base, J lost 4 bases, and 13 bases lay in between. The CDR3 nucleotides read TGTGCCAGCAGCTTAGCCCCAACAGGGAGAGAGACCCAGTACTTC. Protein sequence: CASSLAPTGRETQYF.